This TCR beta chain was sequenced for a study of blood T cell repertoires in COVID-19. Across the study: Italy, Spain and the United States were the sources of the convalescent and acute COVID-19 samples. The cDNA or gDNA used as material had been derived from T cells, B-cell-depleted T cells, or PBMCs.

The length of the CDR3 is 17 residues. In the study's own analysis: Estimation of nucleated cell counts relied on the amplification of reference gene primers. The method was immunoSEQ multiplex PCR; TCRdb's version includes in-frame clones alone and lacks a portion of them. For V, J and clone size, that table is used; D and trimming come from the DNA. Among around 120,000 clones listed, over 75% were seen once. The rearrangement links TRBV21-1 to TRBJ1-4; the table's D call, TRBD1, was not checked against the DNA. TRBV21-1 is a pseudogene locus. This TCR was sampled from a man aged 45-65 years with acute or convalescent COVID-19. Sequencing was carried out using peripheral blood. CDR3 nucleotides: TGTGCCAGCAGCAAAGACAGGGGGCGCGGGGCTAATGAAAAACTGTTTTTT. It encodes CASSKDRGRGANEKLFF.